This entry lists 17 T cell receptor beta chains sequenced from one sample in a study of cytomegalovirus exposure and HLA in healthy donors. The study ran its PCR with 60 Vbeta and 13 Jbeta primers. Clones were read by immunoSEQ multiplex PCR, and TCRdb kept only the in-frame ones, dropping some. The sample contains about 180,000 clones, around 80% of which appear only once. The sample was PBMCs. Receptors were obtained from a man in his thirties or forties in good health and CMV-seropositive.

CDR3 in DNA: TGTGCCAGCAGTAGCCGGGACAGGGCCCCGAATGAGCAGTTCTTC. Encoded protein: CASSSRDRAPNEQFF. This sequence joins TRBV6-5 and TRBJ2-1, with 9 bases aligning to TRBD1. J lost 7 bases, V lost 5 bases, and 9 bases had no gene match. Germline V CDR1 and CDR2: MNHEY, SVGAGI. This CDR3 has 15 amino acids.

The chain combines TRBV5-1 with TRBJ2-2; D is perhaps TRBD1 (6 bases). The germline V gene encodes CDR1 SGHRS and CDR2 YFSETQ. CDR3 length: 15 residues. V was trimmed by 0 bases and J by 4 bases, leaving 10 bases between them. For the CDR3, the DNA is TGCGCCAGCAGCTTGGGATTGGGGGCCACCGGGGAGCTGTTTTTT. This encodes CASSLGLGATGELFF. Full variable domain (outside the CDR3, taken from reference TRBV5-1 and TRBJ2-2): KAGVTQTPRYLIKTRGQQVTLSCSPISGHRSVSWYQQTPGQGLQFLFEYFSETQRNKGNFPGRFSGRQFSNSRSEMNVSTLELGDSALYLCASSLGLGATGELFFGEGSRLTVL.

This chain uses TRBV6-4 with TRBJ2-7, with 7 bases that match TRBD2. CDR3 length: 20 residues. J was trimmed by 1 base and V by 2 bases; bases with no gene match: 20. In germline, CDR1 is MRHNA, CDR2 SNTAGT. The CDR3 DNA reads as TGTGCCAGCAGTGACGTGGGGAGGTGGCCTAGCGGTAATCGATCCTACGAGCAGTACTTC. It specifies CASSDVGRWPSGNRSYEQYF.

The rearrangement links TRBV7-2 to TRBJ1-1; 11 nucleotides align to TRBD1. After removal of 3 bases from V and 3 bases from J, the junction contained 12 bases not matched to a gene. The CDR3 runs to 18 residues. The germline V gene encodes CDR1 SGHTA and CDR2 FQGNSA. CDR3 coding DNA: TGTGCCAGCAGCTTTCCCGTTGGGGACAGGGGGTGGGACACTGAAGCTTTCTTT. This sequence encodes CASSFPVGDRGWDTEAFF.

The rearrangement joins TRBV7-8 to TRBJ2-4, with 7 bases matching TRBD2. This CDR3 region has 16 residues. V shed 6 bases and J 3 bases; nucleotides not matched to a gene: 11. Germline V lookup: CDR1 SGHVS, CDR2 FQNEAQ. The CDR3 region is CASSSFWEGYKNIQYF. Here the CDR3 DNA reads TGTGCCAGCAGTTCTTTCTGGGAGGGATACAAAAACATTCAGTACTTC.

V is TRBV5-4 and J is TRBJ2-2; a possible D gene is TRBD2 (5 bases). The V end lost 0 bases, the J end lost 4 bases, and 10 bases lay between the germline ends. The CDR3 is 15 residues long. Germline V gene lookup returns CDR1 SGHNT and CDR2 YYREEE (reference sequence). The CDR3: CASSLDLGSTGELFF. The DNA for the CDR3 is TGTGCCAGCAGCTTGGATTTGGGGAGCACCGGGGAGCTGTTTTTT.

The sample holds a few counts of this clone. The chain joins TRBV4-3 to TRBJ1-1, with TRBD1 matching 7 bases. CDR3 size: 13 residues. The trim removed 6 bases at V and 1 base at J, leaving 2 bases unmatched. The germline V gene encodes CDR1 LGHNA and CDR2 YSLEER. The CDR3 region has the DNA TGCGCCAGCAGTCCAGGGGGGAACACTGAAGCTTTCTTT. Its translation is CASSPGGNTEAFF.

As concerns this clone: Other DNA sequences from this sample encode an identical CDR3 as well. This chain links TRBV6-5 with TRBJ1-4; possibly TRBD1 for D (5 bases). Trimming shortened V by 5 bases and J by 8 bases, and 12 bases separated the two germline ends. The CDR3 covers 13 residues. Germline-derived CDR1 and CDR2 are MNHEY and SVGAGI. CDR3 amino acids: CASSPGGGEKLFF. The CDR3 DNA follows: TGTGCCAGCAGTCCCGGTGGGGGGGAAAAACTGTTTTTT.

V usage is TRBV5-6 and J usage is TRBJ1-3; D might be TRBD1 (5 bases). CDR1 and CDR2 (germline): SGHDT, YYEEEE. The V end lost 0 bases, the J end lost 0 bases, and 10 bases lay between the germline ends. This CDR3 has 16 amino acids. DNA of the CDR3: TGTGCCAGCAGCTTGGTTGGGGCCTACTCTGGAAACACCATATATTTT. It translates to CASSLVGAYSGNTIYF.

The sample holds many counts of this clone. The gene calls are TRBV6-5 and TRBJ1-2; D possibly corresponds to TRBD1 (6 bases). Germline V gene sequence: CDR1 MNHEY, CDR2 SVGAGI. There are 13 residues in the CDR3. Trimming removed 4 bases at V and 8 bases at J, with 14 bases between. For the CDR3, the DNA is TGTGCCAGCAGTTCAGGGACACAGGAGGGCTACACCTTC. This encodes CASSSGTQEGYTF.

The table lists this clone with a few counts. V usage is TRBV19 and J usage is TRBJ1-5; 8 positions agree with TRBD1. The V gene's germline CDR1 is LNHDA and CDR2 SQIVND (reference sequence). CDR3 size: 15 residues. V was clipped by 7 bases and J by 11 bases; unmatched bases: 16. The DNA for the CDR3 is TGTGCCAGTAAGTTTTTGCGACAGGGGCCTTCGGCCCAGCATTTT. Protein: CASKFLRQGPSAQHF.

The CDR3 bases are TGTGCCAGCGCCCCCCTAGGGGAAAACACTGAAGCTTTCTTT. This encodes CASAPLGENTEAFF. The rearrangement uses TRBV27 and TRBJ1-1, with TRBD1 as a possible D gene (5 bases). The CDR3 sequence is 14 residues long. Per the germline V gene, CDR1 is MNHEY and CDR2 is SMNVEV (reference sequence). Trimming removed 8 bases from V and 2 bases from J, with 15 bases in between.

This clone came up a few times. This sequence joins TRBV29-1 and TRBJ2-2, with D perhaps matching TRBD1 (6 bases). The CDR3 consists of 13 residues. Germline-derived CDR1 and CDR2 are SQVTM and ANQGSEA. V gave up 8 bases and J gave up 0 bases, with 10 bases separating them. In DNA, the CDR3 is TGCAGCACCCGGGACACGAACACCGGGGAGCTGTTTTTT. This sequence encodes CSTRDTNTGELFF.

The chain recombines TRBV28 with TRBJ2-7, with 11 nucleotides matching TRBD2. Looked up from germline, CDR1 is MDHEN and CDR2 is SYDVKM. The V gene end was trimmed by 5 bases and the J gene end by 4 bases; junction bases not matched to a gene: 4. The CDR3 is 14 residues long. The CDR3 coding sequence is TGTGCCAGCAGTGTGACTAGCGGGGCTTACGAGCAGTACTTC. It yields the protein CASSVTSGAYEQYF.

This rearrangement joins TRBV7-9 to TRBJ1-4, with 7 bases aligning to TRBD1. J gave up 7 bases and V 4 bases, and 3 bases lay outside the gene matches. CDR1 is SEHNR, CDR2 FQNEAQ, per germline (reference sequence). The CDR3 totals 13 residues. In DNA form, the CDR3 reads TGTGCCAGCAGCTCCGGACAGGTTGAAAAACTGTTTTTT. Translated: CASSSGQVEKLFF.

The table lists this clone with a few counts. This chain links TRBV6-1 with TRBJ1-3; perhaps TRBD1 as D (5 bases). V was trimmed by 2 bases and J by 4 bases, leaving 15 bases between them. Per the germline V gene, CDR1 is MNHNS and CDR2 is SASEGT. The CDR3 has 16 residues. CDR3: CASSERGLTTGNTIYF. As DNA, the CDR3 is TGTGCCAGCAGTGAAAGGGGCCTGACAACGGGAAACACCATATATTTT.

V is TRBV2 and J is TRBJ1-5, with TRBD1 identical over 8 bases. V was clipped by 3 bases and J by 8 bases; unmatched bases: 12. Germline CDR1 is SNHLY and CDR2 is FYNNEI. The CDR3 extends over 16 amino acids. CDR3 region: CASSEGSGQGGKPQHF. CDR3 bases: TGTGCCAGCAGTGAGGGTTCTGGACAGGGCGGGAAGCCCCAGCATTTT.